What follows is one T cell receptor (beta chain) and its context. This entry is derived from a study of T cells in localized non-small cell lung cancer. TCRdb's copy holds only in-frame clones and misses some; the assay was immunoSEQ multiplex PCR. The sample holds tens of thousands of clones, 85% to 95% seen once. Germline V gene data show CDR1 as MNHEY and CDR2 as SMNVEV (reference sequence). V was pared by 5 bases and J by 5 bases, with 19 bases between. The CDR3 runs 16 residues. This clonotype was sampled from a woman aged 40-75 years with stage I lung adenocarcinoma. V is TRBV27 and J is TRBJ2-1; perhaps TRBD1 as D (6 bases). The specimen comprised peripheral blood, sampled before any cancer treatment. The CDR3 DNA reads as TGTGCCAGCAGTGGGGGCGCGAATTGGGAAGACAATGAGCAGTTCTTC. This sequence encodes CASSGGANWEDNEQFF.